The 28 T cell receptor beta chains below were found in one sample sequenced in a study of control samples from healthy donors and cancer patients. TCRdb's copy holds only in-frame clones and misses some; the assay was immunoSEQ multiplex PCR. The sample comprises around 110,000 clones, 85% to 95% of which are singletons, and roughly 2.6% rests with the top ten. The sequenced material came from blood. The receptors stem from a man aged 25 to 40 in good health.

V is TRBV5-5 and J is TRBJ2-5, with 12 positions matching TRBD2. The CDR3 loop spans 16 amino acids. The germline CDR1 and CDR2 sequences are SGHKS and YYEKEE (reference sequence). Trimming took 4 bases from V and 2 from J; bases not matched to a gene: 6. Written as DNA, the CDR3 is TGTGCCAGCAGCCCATTGGGACTAGCGGGTCAAGAGACCCAGTACTTC. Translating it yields CASSPLGLAGQETQYF.

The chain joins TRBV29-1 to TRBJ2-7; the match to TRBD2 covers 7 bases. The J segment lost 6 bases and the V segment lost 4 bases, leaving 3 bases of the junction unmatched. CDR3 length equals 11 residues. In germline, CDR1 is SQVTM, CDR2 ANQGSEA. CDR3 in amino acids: CSVVTGGEQYV. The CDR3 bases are TGCAGCGTTGTTACGGGGGGCGAGCAGTACGTC.

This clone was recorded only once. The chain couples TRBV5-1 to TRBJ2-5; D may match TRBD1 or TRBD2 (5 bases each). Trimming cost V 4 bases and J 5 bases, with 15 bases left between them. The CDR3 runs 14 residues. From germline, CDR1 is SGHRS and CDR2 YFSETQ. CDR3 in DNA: TGCGCCAGCAGCGGGGACCTATCAGGGGAGACCCAGTACTTC. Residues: CASSGDLSGETQYF.

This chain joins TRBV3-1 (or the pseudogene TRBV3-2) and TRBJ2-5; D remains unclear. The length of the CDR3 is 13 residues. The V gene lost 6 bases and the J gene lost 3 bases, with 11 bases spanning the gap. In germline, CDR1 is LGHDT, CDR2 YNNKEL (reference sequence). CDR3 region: CASRLDLKETQYF. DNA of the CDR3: TGTGCCAGCAGACTGGACCTCAAAGAGACCCAGTACTTC.

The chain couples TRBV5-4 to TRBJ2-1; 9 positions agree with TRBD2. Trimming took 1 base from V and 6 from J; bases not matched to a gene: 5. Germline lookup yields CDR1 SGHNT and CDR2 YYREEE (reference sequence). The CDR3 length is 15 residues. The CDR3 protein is CASSLPPSGANEQFF. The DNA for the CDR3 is TGTGCCAGCAGCTTGCCGCCTAGCGGGGCCAATGAGCAGTTCTTC.

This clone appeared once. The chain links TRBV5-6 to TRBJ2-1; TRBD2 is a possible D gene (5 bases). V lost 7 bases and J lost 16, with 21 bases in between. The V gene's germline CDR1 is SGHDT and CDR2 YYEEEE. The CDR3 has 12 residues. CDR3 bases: TGTGCCAGCGGAAAGAGGGCGGTAGGGAACTTCTTC. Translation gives CASGKRAVGNFF. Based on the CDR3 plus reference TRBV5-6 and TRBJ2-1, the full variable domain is DAGVTQSPTHLIKTRGQQVTLRCSPKSGHDTVSWYQQALGQGPQFIFQYYEEEERQRGNFPDRFSGHQFPNYSSELNVNALLLGDSALYLCASGKRAVGNFFGPGTRLTVL.

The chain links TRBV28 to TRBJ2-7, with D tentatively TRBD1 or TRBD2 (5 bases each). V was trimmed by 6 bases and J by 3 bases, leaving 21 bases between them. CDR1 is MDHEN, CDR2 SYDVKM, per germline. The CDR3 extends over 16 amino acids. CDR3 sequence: CASSSNPNGDDYEQYF. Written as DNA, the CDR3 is TGTGCCAGCAGCTCCAACCCCAACGGGGACGACTACGAGCAGTACTTC.

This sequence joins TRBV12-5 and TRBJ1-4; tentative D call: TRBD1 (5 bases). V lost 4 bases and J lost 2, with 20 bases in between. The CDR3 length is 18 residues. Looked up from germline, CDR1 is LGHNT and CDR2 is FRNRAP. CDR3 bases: TGTGCTAGTGGTTCAATATTGATACAGGAGGGGACTAATGAAAAACTGTTTTTT. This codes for CASGSILIQEGTNEKLFF.

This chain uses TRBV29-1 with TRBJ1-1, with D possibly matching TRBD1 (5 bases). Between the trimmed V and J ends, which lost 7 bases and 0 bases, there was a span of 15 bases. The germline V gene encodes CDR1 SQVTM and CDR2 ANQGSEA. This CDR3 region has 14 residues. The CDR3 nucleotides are TGCAGCGCCTGGGGGGGACTCCTGAACACTGAAGCTTTCTTT. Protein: CSAWGGLLNTEAFF.

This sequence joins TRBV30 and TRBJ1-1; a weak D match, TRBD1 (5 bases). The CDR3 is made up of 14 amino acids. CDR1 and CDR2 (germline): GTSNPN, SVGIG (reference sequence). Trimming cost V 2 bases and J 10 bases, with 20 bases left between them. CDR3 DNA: TGTGCCTGGAGTACTCGGGAGGGGCTTTGGGGAGCTTTCTTT. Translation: CAWSTREGLWGAFF.

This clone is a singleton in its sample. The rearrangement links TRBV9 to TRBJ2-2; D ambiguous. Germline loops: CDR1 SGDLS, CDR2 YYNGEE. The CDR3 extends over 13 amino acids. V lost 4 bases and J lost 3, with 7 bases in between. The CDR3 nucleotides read TGTGCCAGCAGCCCCCACGACACCGGGGAGCTGTTTTTT. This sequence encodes CASSPHDTGELFF.

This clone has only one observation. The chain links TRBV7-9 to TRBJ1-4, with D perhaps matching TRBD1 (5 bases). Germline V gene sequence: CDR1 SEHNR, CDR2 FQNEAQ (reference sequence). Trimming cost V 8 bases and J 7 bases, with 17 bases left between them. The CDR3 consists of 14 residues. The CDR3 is CASGLRDDIEKLFF. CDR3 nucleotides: TGTGCCAGCGGGCTTCGGGACGACATTGAAAAACTGTTTTTT.

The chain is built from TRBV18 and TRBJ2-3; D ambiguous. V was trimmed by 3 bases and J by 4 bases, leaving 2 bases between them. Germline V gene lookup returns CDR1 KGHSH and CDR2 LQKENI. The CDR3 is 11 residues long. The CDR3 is CASSPSDTQYF. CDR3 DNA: TGTGCCAGCTCACCTTCAGATACGCAGTATTTT.

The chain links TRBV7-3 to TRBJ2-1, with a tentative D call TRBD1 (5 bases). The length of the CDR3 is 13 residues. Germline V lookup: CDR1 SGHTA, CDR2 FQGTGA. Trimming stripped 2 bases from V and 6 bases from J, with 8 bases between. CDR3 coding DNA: TGTGCCAGCAGCTTAGGCCAGGGCAATGAGCAGTTCTTC. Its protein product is CASSLGQGNEQFF.

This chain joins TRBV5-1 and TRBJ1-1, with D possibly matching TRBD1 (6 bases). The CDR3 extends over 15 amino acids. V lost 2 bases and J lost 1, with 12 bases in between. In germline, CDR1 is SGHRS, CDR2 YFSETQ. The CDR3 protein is CASSLTGTGNTEAFF. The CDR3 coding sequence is TGCGCCAGCAGCTTAACAGGGACGGGGAACACTGAAGCTTTCTTT.

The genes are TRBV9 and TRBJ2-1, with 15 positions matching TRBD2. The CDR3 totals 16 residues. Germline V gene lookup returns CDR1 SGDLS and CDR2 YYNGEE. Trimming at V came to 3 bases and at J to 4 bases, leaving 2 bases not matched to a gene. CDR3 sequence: CASSGTSGGAYNEQFF. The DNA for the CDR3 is TGTGCCAGCAGCGGGACTAGCGGGGGGGCTTACAATGAGCAGTTCTTC.

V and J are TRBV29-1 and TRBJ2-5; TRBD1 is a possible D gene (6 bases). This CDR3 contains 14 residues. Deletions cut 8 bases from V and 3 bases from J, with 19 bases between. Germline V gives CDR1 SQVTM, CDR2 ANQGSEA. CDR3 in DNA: TGCAGCATTCTTGAGGGCAGGGGCGAAGAGACCCAGTACTTC. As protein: CSILEGRGEETQYF.

The chain's CDR3 is CASSSAGDGRKNTEAFF. The CDR3 DNA sequence: TGCGCCAGCAGCTCTGCGGGGGACGGCCGAAAGAACACTGAAGCTTTCTTT. The V and J genes are TRBV5-1 and TRBJ1-1; D is possibly TRBD1 (5 bases). The CDR3 runs to 17 residues. Trimming left V 3 bases short and J 1 base short, with 19 bases between. The V gene's germline CDR1 is SGHRS and CDR2 YFSETQ.

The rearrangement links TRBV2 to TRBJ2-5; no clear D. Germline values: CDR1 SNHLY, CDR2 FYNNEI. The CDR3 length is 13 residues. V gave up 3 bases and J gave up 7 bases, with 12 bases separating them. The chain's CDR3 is CASSEANRGTQYF. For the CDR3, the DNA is TGTGCCAGCAGTGAGGCTAACCGAGGGACCCAGTACTTC.

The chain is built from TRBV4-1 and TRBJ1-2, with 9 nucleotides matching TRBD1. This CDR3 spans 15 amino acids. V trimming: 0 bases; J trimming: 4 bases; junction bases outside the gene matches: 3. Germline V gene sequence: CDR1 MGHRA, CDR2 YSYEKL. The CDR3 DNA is TGCGCCAGCAGCCAAGAGAGGACAGGGGCCTATGGCTACACCTTC. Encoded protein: CASSQERTGAYGYTF.

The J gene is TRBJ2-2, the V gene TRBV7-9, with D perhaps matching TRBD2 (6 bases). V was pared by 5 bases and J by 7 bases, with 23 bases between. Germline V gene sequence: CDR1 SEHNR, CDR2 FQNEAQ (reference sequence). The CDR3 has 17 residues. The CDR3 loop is CASSPFPSGGSGGELFF. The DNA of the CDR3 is TGTGCCAGCAGCCCGTTCCCTTCCGGAGGGAGCGGCGGGGAGCTGTTTTTT.

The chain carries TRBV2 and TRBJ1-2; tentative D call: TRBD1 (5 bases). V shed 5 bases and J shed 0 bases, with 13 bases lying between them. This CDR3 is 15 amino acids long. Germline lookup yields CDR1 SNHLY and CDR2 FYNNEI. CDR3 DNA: TGTGCCAGCAGTTGGGACCCGGCGGCTAACTATGGCTACACCTTC. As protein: CASSWDPAANYGYTF.

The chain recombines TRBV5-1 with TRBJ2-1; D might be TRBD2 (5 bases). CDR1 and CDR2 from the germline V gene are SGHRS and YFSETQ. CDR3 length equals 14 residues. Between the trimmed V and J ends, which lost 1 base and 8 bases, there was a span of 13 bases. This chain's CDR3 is CASSLKVYGDEQFF. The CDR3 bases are TGCGCCAGCAGCTTGAAGGTCTACGGGGATGAGCAGTTCTTC.

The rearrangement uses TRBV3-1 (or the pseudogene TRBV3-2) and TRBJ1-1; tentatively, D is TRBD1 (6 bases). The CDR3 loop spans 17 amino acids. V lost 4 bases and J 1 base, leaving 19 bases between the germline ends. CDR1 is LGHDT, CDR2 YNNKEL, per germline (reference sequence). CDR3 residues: CASSLSFRGPGNTEAFF. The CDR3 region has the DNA TGTGCCAGCAGCCTAAGCTTCCGGGGGCCCGGGAACACTGAAGCTTTCTTT.

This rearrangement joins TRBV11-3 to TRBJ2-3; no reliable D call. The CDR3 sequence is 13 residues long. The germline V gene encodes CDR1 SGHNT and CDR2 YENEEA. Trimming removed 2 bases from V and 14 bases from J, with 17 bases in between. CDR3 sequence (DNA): TGTGCCAGCAGCTTATCGGGCCTAGATACGGGGTATTTT. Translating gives CASSLSGLDTGYF.

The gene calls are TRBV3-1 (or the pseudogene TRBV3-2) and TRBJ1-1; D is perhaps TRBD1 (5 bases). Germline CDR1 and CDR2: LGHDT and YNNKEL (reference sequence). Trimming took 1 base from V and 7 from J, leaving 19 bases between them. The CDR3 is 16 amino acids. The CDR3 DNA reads TGTGCCAGCAGCCAAGTCGAAAGTTTAGGGGCAGGTGAAGCTTTCTTT. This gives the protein CASSQVESLGAGEAFF.

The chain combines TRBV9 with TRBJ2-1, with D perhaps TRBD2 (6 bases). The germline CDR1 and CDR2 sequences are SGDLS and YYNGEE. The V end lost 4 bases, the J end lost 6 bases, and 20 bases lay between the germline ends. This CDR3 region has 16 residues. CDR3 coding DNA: TGTGCCAGCAGCCCGACCAGGTCCGGGGGAGTCAATGAGCAGTTCTTC. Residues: CASSPTRSGGVNEQFF.

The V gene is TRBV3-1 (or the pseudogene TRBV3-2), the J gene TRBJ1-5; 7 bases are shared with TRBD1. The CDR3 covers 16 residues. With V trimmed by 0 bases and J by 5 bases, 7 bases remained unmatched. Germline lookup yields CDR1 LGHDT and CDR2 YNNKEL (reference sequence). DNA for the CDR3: TGTGCCAGCAGCCAAGACAATACAGGGGCCCATCAGCCCCAGCATTTT. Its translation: CASSQDNTGAHQPQHF.